This T cell receptor (beta chain) was obtained from a study of hypomethylating agent response in myelodysplastic syndrome (dated by TCRdb to the early 2020s). Background on the whole study: The hypomethylating agent given was azacitidine in 8 of 11 patients and decitabine in 3 of 11 patients. On average the patients were roughly 70 +/- 6.9 years old, and a diploid cytogenetic profile was seen most often. A few patients did not respond, whereas about 6 responded with either complete response or hematologic improvement. Response was defined as complete response or hematologic improvement, and patients who met neither criterion were classified as non-responders. The cohort was composed of under ten male and a couple of female myelodysplastic syndrome patients. TET2 mutation was identified most frequently, being present in about 45% of the 11 patients. Findings and caveats that apply to the study as a whole: The shared GLIPH2 clusters might recognize novel MDS antigens, but this possibility was not confirmed and requires experimental validation. Only 11 patients were analyzed, so the cohort was small. Age matching of healthy control donors to MDS patients was not performed, and the MDS versus healthy comparison could have been impacted by this lack of age matching. After hypomethylating agent treatment, no significant change in richness, rarefaction diversity or clonality was seen, either across all patients or within response groups. Novel clonotypes emerged more often in responders, while non-responders showed more contracted clonotypes after treatment.

The CDR3 sequence holds 14 residues, the cysteine and phenylalanine included. The retained sequence is limited to the CDR3, 42 bases, with the frame set at the first base. Cut back by 0 bases and 6 bases, the V and J ends lie 12 bases apart. The germline V gene supplies CDR1 SGHRS and CDR2 YFSETQ. A remark on this clone: Its antigen is still unknown. No base-level quality is on record; no much larger clone is a single base apart.

Bulk bone marrow was analyzed, and T-cell subsets were not sorted. Immunosequencing of the TCR beta CDR3 regions was performed on bone marrow from around 10 myelodysplastic syndrome patients before and after hypomethylating agent therapy. For longitudinal repertoire tracking, a baseline bone marrow plus two to three bone marrows at different post-treatment timepoints were contributed by each patient. Genomic DNA was extracted from whole bone marrow, and quality was checked by TapeStation, NanoDrop OneC and PicoGreen assays. The protocol used for the library was the immunoSEQ multiplex PCR assay. Each sample was run at survey resolution as two replicates of approximately 200 ng apiece, for a total of 400 ng of DNA. The hsTCRB kit detected rearranged TCRB sequences in genomic DNA using multiplex PCR primers targeting V and J genes. To amplify the CDR3 region, the first PCR ran for 25 to 40 cycles with the QIAGEN Multiplex PCR Kit. Sample barcodes and Illumina adapters were attached to each replicate during a second PCR lasting 7 to 9 cycles. Pooled libraries were quantified using a QuantStudio 6 and the KAPA library quantification kit. Roughly 16 pM of pooled libraries was sequenced on an Illumina MiSeq using 156-cycle single-end reads and a 15-cycle index read. In the paper's pipeline: Of some 170,000 unique clonotypes, less than 2% were flagged by VDJdb annotation as previously reported viral-epitope-specific clonotypes. Raw reads were processed by the immunoSEQ Data Assistant and immunoSEQ Analyzer into normalized, annotated TCRB repertoires. Clonotypes were analyzed with BioAnalyzer and version 0.6.5 of the immunarch R package. Every repertoire was downsampled to the clone count of the smallest repertoire before richness was estimated. Clonotypes were classified as expanded, contracted or novel by Fisher's exact tests, with novel defined as zero frequency before treatment. GLIPH2 clustered significantly changed CDR3 beta sequences using simulation_depth=1000 and kmer_min_depth=3, excluding CDR3s shorter than five residues. Held by TCRdb, this immuneACCESS table contains in-frame sequences only and omits some clones. Under half of the omission traces to an unresolved V gene where checked; the cause of the rest is unknown. V and J calls plus clone size are reproduced from that table; the DNA served to infer D and trimming. Across this sample there are about 5,400 clones, with about nine tenths seen only once. The ten most abundant clones make up about 10% of the sample.

Recombination linked TRBV5-1 to TRBJ1-2; TRBD1 is perhaps the D gene, given 6 matching bases. The starting material was bone marrow, obtained before or after starting hypomethylating agent treatment for myelodysplastic syndrome (not recorded which). This clonotype originated in a human donor with myelodysplastic syndrome. The DNA sequence follows: TGCGCCAGCAGCTTGGCTGGACAGACCCATGGCTACACCTTC. This gives the protein CASSLAGQTHGYTF.